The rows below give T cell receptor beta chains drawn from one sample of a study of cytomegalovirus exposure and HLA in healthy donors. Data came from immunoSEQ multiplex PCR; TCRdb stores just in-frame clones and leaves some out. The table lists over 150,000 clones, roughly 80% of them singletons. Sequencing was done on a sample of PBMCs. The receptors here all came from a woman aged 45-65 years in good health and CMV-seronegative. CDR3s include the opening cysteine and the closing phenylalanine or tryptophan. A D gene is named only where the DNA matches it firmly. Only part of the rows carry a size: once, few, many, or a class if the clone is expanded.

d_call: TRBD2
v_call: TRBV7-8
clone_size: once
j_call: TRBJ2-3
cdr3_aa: CASSLGLAGVYWTDTQYF
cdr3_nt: TGTGCCAGCAGCCTGGGACTAGCGGGAGTCTACTGGACAGATACGCAGTATTTT

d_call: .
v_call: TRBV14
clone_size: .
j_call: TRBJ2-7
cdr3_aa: CASSQDRGGEQYF
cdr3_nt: TGTGCCAGCAGCCAAGATCGGGGTGGCGAGCAGTACTTC

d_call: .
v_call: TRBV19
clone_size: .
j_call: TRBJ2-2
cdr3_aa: CASSRGIDTGELFF
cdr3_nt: TGTGCCAGTAGTCGGGGGATCGACACCGGGGAGCTGTTTTTT

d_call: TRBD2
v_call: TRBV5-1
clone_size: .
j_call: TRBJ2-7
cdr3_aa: CASSLSGGPSSYEQYF
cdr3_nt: TGCGCCAGCAGCTTGAGCGGGGGGCCTAGCTCCTACGAGCAGTACTTC

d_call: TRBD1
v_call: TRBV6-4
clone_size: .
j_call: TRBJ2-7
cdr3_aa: CASSVPVGTAESSYEQYF
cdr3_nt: TGTGCCAGCAGTGTCCCCGTTGGGACAGCCGAATCTTCCTACGAGCAGTACTTC

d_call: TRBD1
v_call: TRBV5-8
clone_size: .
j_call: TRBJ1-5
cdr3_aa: CASSIGTVSNQPQHF
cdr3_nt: TGTGCCAGCAGTATAGGGACAGTCAGCAATCAGCCCCAGCATTTT

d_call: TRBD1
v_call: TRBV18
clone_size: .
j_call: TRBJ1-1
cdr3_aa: CASSPQGAQTEAFF
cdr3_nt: TGTGCCAGCTCACCACAGGGGGCGCAGACTGAAGCTTTCTTT

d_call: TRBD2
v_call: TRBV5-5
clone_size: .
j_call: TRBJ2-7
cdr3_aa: CASTVGGSNEQYF
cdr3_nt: TGTGCCAGCACTGTGGGGGGGTCTAACGAGCAGTACTTC

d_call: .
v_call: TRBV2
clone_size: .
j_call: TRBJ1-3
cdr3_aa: CASSADTRNTIYF
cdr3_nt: TGTGCCAGCAGCGCTGACACGAGAAACACCATATATTTT

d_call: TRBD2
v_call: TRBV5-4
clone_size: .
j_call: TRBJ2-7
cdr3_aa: CASSNSGGLSYEQYF
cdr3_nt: TGTGCCAGCAGCAATAGCGGGGGGCTCTCCTACGAGCAGTACTTC

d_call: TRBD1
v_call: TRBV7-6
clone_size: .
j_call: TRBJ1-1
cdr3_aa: CASSPRQGVEAFF
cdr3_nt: TGTGCCAGCAGCCCCAGACAGGGGGTTGAAGCTTTCTTT

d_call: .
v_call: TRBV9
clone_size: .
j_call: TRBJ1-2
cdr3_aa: CASSSGYGYTF
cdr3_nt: TGTGCCAGCAGTTCGGGCTATGGCTACACCTTC

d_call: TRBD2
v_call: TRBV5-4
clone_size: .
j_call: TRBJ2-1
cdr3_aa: CASSKRTSGSDQFF
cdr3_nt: TGTGCCAGCAGCAAGAGGACTAGCGGGAGTGATCAGTTCTTC

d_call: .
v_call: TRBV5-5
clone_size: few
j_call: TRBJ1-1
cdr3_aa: CASSWSGEMNTEAFF
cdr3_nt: TGTGCCAGCAGCTGGTCAGGGGAGATGAACACTGAAGCTTTCTTT

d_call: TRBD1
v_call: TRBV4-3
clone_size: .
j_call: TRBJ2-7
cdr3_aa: CASSQASGTGGHEQYF
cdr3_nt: TGCGCCAGCAGCCAAGCGTCTGGGACAGGGGGCCACGAGCAGTACTTC

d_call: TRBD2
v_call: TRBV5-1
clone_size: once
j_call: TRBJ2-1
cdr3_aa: CASSLGMTSGSNEQFF
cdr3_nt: TGCGCCAGCAGCTTGGGAATGACTAGCGGGAGTAATGAGCAGTTCTTC

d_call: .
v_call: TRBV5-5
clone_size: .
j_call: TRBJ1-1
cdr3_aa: CASSRLGGGRNTEAFF
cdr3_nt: TGTGCCAGCAGCCGCCTAGGGGGGGGGAGGAACACTGAAGCTTTCTTT

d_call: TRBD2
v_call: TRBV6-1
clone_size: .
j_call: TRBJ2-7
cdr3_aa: CASSPSGSFPFF
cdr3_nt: TGTGCCAGCAGTCCTAGCGGGAGTTTTCCCTTCTTC

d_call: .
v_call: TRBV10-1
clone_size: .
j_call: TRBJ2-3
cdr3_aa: CASSESGRDTQYF
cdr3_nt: TGCGCCAGCAGTGAGTCGGGGAGGGATACGCAGTATTTT

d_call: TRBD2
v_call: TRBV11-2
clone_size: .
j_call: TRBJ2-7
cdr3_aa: CASSLDYVIAGETNEQYF
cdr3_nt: TGTGCCAGCAGCTTAGATTATGTTATAGCGGGAGAAACTAACGAGCAGTACTTC

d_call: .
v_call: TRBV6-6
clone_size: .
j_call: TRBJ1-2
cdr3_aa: CASSYGGAHYGYTF
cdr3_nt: TGTGCCAGCAGTTACGGCGGGGCCCACTATGGCTACACCTTC

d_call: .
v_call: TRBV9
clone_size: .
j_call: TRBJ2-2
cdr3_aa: CASGETGELFF
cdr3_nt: TGTGCCAGCGGAGAGACCGGGGAGCTGTTTTTT

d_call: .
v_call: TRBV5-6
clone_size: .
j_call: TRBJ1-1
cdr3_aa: CASSLVLQGSTEAFF
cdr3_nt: TGTGCCAGCAGCTTGGTATTGCAGGGTTCCACTGAAGCTTTCTTT

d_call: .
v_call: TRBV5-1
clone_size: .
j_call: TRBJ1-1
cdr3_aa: CASSLAGSPNTEAFF
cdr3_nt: TGCGCCAGCAGCTTGGCCGGGAGCCCGAACACTGAAGCTTTCTTT

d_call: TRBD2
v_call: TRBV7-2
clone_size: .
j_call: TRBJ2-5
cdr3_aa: CASSLTAGGIGGTQYF
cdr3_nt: TGTGCCAGCAGCTTAACGGCGGGAGGAATAGGCGGGACCCAGTACTTC

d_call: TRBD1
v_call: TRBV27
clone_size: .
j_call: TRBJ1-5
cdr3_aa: CASSPIQTGGLQPQHF
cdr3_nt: TGTGCCAGCAGTCCCATCCAAACAGGGGGGCTTCAGCCCCAGCATTTT

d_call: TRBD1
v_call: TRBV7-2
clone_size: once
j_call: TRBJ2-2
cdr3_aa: CASSFSDRGGELFF
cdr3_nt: TGTGCCAGCAGCTTCTCGGACAGGGGTGGGGAGCTGTTTTTT

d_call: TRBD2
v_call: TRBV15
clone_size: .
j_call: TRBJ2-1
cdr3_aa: CATSRDLSGGAYEQFF
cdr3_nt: TGTGCCACCAGCAGAGATCTGAGCGGGGGGGCCTATGAGCAGTTCTTC

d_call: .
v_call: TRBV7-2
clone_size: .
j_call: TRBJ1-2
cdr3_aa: CASRRGRAEGYGYTF
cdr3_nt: TGTGCCAGCAGACGGGGGAGAGCGGAGGGCTATGGCTACACCTTC

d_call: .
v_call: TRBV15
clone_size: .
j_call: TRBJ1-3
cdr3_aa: CATSTPDGSSGNTIYF
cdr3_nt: TGTGCCACCAGCACTCCGGACGGGAGCTCTGGAAACACCATATATTTT

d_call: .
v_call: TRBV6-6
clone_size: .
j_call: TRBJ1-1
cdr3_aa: CACSYRQENTEAFF
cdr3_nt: TGTGCCTGCAGTTACCGGCAGGAGAACACTGAAGCTTTCTTT

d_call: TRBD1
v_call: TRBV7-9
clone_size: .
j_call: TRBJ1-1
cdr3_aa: CASSFGNRGRLNTEAFF
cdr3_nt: TGTGCCAGCAGCTTCGGTAACAGGGGGCGATTGAACACTGAAGCTTTCTTT

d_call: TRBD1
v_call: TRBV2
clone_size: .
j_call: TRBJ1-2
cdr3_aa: CASSEQQGGKGYTF
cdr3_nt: TGTGCCAGCAGTGAACAGCAGGGGGGAAAAGGCTACACCTTC

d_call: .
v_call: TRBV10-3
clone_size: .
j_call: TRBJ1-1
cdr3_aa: CAISDSNTEAFF
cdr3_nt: TGTGCCATCAGTGACTCGAACACTGAAGCTTTCTTT

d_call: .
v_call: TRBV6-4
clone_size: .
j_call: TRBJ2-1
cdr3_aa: CASSDDRNEQFF
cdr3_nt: TGTGCCAGCAGTGACGACAGGAATGAGCAGTTCTTC

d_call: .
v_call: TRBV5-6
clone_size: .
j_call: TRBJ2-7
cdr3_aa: CASSGGMAYEQYF
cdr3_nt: TGTGCCAGCAGTGGAGGGATGGCCTACGAGCAGTACTTC

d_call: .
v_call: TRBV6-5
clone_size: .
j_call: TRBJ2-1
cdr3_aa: CASSYSIRGERNEQFF
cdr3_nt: TGTGCCAGCAGTTACTCAATCAGGGGGGAAAGGAATGAGCAGTTCTTC

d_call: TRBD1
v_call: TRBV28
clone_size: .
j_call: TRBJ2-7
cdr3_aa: CASLGLDRGYEQYF
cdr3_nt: TGTGCCAGTCTCGGTTTGGACAGGGGCTACGAGCAGTACTTC

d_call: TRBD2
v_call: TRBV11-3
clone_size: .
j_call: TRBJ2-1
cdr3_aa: CAPVGGWLENEQFF
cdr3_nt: TGTGCCCCGGTGGGGGGGTGGTTAGAAAATGAGCAGTTCTTC

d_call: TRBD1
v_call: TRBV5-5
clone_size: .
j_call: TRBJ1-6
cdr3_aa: CASNSGTGVSPLHF
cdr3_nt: TGTGCCAGCAACTCCGGGACAGGGGTTTCACCCCTCCACTTT